The present entry profiles one T cell receptor (beta chain) with its context. Authors' methods: Reference gene primer amplification gave nucleated cell count estimates. Assay used: immunoSEQ multiplex PCR; TCRdb lists only in-frame clones, some missing. Clonal size and the V and J genes are those of that table, whereas D and trimming came from the DNA. The table lists over 10,000 clones, 90% of them singletons. Per germline, CDR1 KGHSH and CDR2 LQKENI. This CDR3 has 16 amino acids. The V segment lost 8 bases and the J segment 4 bases; nucleotides outside the gene matches: 14. The entry originates in a study of blood T cell repertoires in COVID-19. Study at large: Donors in the United States, Italy and Spain gave samples during acute or convalescent COVID-19. PBMCs, B-cell-depleted T cells, or T cells provided the cDNA or gDNA that made up the material.

The sample comprised peripheral blood. This clonotype was obtained from a man in his 70s with active COVID-19. V gene TRBV18 combines with J gene TRBJ2-7; 10 nucleotides align to TRBD1. CDR3 sequence: CASTSGTGVPNYEQYF. The CDR3 coding sequence is TGTGCCAGCACCTCCGGGACAGGGGTTCCGAATTACGAGCAGTACTTC.